This passage covers 12 T cell receptor beta chains from one sample sequenced in a study of preoperative IRX-2 immunotherapy in early breast cancer. Treatment specified: preoperative locoregional IRX-2 cytokine immunotherapy. Profiling relied on immunoSEQ multiplex PCR, and the TCRdb table lists in-frame clones only, not all of them. The sample includes 10,000 to 15,000 clones, approximately 91% of them seen just once. This sample was obtained from a patient treated with IRX-2 immunotherapy. The source of these receptors is a human donor with breast cancer.

V gene TRBV7-2 combines with J gene TRBJ2-2, with no clear D. Per germline, CDR1 SGHTA and CDR2 FQGNSA. Trimming shortened V by 1 base and J by 7 bases, and 7 bases separated the two germline ends. The CDR3 contains 13 residues. CDR3: CASSLGRNGELFF. CDR3 bases: TGTGCCAGCAGCTTAGGGCGTAACGGGGAGCTGTTTTTT.

The V gene is TRBV10-1, the J gene TRBJ1-2; tentatively, D is TRBD1 (5 bases). The CDR3 runs to 13 residues. Germline CDR1 WNHNN, CDR2 SYGVQD (reference sequence). Trimming removed 6 bases at V and 8 bases at J, with 16 bases between. As DNA, the CDR3 is TGCGCCAGCAGCAGGGAAATATCGTTCGGCTACACCTTC. Residues: CASSREISFGYTF.

V gene TRBV27 combines with J gene TRBJ2-3; unclear D gene. Germline lookup yields CDR1 MNHEY and CDR2 SMNVEV (reference sequence). V lost 5 bases and J 5 bases, leaving 14 bases between the germline ends. This CDR3 region has 14 residues. CDR3 in DNA: TGTGCCAGCAGTCCTCGACAAGGCGGAGATACGCAGTATTTT. Encoded protein: CASSPRQGGDTQYF.

This sequence joins TRBV18 and TRBJ2-3; the D is unclear. The V and J ends lost 3 bases and 0 bases respectively, with 10 bases between them. The CDR3 has 15 amino acids. Germline lookup yields CDR1 KGHSH and CDR2 LQKENI. CDR3 region: CASSPQRTSTDTQYF. CDR3 nucleotide sequence: TGTGCCAGCTCACCGCAGCGTACTAGCACAGATACGCAGTATTTT.

The V and J genes are TRBV15 and TRBJ2-3; D gene ambiguous. CDR1 and CDR2 (germline): LNHNV, YYDKDF (reference sequence). CDR3 length: 14 residues. V gave up 0 bases and J gave up 4 bases, with 8 bases separating them. CDR3 coding DNA: TGTGCCACCAGCAGAGATCAAGGAGCAGATACGCAGTATTTT. It is translated as CATSRDQGADTQYF.

This clone was seen more than once but under ten times. CDR3: CASSPTQGAYNEQFF. The CDR3 bases are TGTGCCAGCAGTCCCACCCAAGGGGCCTACAATGAGCAGTTCTTC. This sequence joins TRBV6-4 and TRBJ2-1; D possibly corresponds to TRBD1 (5 bases). Germline V gene sequence: CDR1 MRHNA, CDR2 SNTAGT. The CDR3 loop spans 15 amino acids. Between the trimmed V and J ends, which lost 5 bases and 2 bases, there was a span of 13 bases.

The V and J genes are TRBV10-3 and TRBJ2-3; D is perhaps TRBD2 (5 bases). Germline-derived CDR1 and CDR2 are ENHRY and SYGVKD. This CDR3 region has 12 residues. V lost 6 bases, J lost 4 bases, and 8 bases lay in between. In DNA form, the CDR3 reads TGTGCCATCAGCCCCGGGGCAGATACGCAGTATTTT. It yields the protein CAISPGADTQYF.

The chain recombines TRBV9 with TRBJ2-2; D is unclear. Germline V CDR1 and CDR2: SGDLS, YYNGEE. There are 21 residues in the CDR3. V lost 2 bases, J lost 3 bases, and 29 bases lay in between. CDR3 protein: CASSVSPLLSSSNRDTGELFF. CDR3 nucleotides: TGTGCCAGCAGCGTGAGCCCCCTTTTGAGCAGTTCCAATCGGGACACCGGGGAGCTGTTTTTT.

The J gene is TRBJ1-1, the V gene TRBV6-6, with unresolved D. The CDR3 is 12 residues long. Germline-derived CDR1 and CDR2 are MNHNY and SVGAGI (reference sequence). Trimming left V 2 bases short and J 9 bases short, with 10 bases between. CDR3 residues: CASSYPGEQAFF. As DNA, the CDR3 is TGTGCCAGCAGTTACCCTGGAGAGCAAGCTTTCTTT.

The V gene is TRBV19, the J gene TRBJ2-2; D is unresolved. V lost 4 bases and J 4 bases, leaving 7 bases between the germline ends. Per germline, CDR1 LNHDA and CDR2 SQIVND (reference sequence). The CDR3 extends over 13 amino acids. The CDR3 is CASSTEGTGELFF. For the CDR3, the DNA is TGTGCCAGTAGTACAGAAGGCACCGGGGAGCTGTTTTTT. The complete variable domain, with remaining parts taken from reference TRBV19 and TRBJ2-2, reads DGGITQSPKYLFRKEGQNVTLSCEQNLNHDAMYWYRQDPGQGLRLIYYSQIVNDFQKGDIAEGYSVSREKKESFPLTVTSAQKNPTAFYLCASSTEGTGELFFGEGSRLTVL.

The chain combines TRBV30 with TRBJ1-1; tentative D call: TRBD1 (5 bases). Deletions cut 6 bases from V and 3 bases from J, with 14 bases between. The CDR3 has 13 residues. The V gene's germline CDR1 is GTSNPN and CDR2 SVGIG (reference sequence). The CDR3 is CACSGTAYTEAFF. DNA of the CDR3: TGTGCCTGTTCCGGGACCGCATACACTGAAGCTTTCTTT.

The chain uses TRBV19 and TRBJ1-5; 9 nucleotides agree with TRBD1. The CDR3 covers 15 residues. Germline CDR1 LNHDA, CDR2 SQIVND (reference sequence). The V and J ends lost 6 bases and 7 bases, in that order; junction bases with no gene match: 10. CDR3 loop: CASRGQGRWGQPQHF. CDR3 in DNA: TGTGCCAGTAGGGGACAGGGAAGGTGGGGACAGCCCCAGCATTTT.